These 20 T cell receptor beta chains were all obtained from the same sample, sequenced in a study of T cell responses to AZD1222 COVID-19 vaccine. Produced via immunoSEQ multiplex PCR; TCRdb's table is partial and in-frame only. This table has 150,000 to 200,000 clones, almost 95% appearing once. The sequencing here drew on peripheral blood, taken on day 0 of AZD1222 vaccination. The receptors originated from an adult in good health.

The rearrangement uses TRBV6-5 and TRBJ2-7; D is perhaps TRBD1 (6 bases). The length of the CDR3 is 15 residues. Trimming took 5 bases from V and 2 from J, leaving 16 bases between them. Germline values: CDR1 MNHEY, CDR2 SVGAGI. CDR3 in DNA: TGTGCCAGCAGTAAATTTCAGGGGCTTCCCTACGAGCAGTACTTC. Its protein product is CASSKFQGLPYEQYF.

The V and J genes are TRBV4-2 and TRBJ2-7; 10 bases map to TRBD1. The CDR3 length is 14 residues. The ends lost 1 base at V and 6 bases at J; junction bases unmatched: 3. Germline assignment: CDR1 LGHNA and CDR2 YNFKEQ. The CDR3 sequence: CASSQGQGASEQYF. For the CDR3, the DNA is TGTGCCAGCAGCCAAGGACAGGGGGCCAGCGAGCAGTACTTC.

This chain connects TRBV5-4 to TRBJ1-6, with D unresolved. The V gene's germline CDR1 is SGHNT and CDR2 YYREEE (reference sequence). V was clipped by 4 bases and J by 7 bases, with 3 bases between them. The CDR3 runs 11 residues. The CDR3 protein is CASSPNSPLHF. In DNA form, the CDR3 reads TGTGCCAGCAGCCCAAATTCACCCCTCCACTTT.

This chain uses TRBV19 with TRBJ1-5; the D gene is possibly TRBD1 (5 bases). Looked up from germline, CDR1 is LNHDA and CDR2 is SQIVND (reference sequence). Between the trimmed V and J ends, which lost 8 bases and 0 bases, there was a span of 17 bases. The CDR3 length is 16 residues. In nucleotides, the CDR3 is TGTGCCAGTCAAATGCTGGCAGGGAGTAGCAATCAGCCCCAGCATTTT. This encodes CASQMLAGSSNQPQHF.

This chain connects TRBV27 to TRBJ2-7; TRBD2 aligns across 9 bases. Trimming cost V 7 bases and J 3 bases; bases outside gene matches: 10. CDR3 length: 15 residues. The germline V gene encodes CDR1 MNHEY and CDR2 SMNVEV (reference sequence). The DNA for the CDR3 is TGTGCCAGCATGGCGGGAGGGCCCCCATTCTACGAGCAGTACTTC. It translates to CASMAGGPPFYEQYF.

This chain connects TRBV20-1 to TRBJ2-4; tentatively, D is TRBD2 (7 bases). The germline gives CDR1 DFQATT, CDR2 SNEGSKA (reference sequence). The V end lost 3 bases, the J end lost 9 bases, and 21 bases lay between the germline ends. The CDR3 has 15 amino acids. Written as DNA, the CDR3 is TGCAGTGCTAGTCGGGCGGGGGCCCCTCTTTTCATTCAGTACTTC. Translating it yields CSASRAGAPLFIQYF.

The V and J genes are TRBV6-1 and TRBJ1-1; D is possibly TRBD1 (5 bases). This CDR3 is 11 amino acids long. V was cut by 7 bases and J by 8 bases, with 11 bases left in between. Germline CDR1 is MNHNS and CDR2 is SASEGT. This chain's CDR3 is CASIGGAEAFF. CDR3 nucleotides: TGTGCCAGCATAGGAGGGGCCGAAGCTTTCTTT.

The rearrangement links TRBV25-1 to TRBJ1-4; D not certain. V was shortened by 0 bases and J by 7 bases, with 15 bases between the two germline ends. There are 16 residues in the CDR3. Germline values: CDR1 MGHDK, CDR2 SYGVNS. The CDR3 coding sequence is TGTGCCAGCAGTGAATATTACCAGGCGGCTAGTGAAAAACTGTTTTTT. Its protein is CASSEYYQAASEKLFF.

The J gene is TRBJ1-3, the V gene TRBV19; D unresolved. The CDR3 has 13 amino acids. In germline, CDR1 is LNHDA, CDR2 SQIVND (reference sequence). Trimming pared 3 bases from V and 3 bases from J, leaving 6 bases between. The CDR3 spells CASSIPGGNTIYF. CDR3 DNA sequence: TGTGCCAGTAGTATCCCTGGTGGAAACACCATATATTTT.

Written as DNA, the CDR3 is TGTGCCAGCAGTGAAATCCGCCCCGGACGAACTGAAGCTTTCTTT. Translating it yields CASSEIRPGRTEAFF. The rearrangement uses TRBV25-1 and TRBJ1-1, with D unclear. V dropped 2 bases and J dropped 5 bases, with 15 bases sitting between them. The CDR3 has 15 amino acids. CDR1 is MGHDK and CDR2 is SYGVNS in the germline V gene. Drawing the rest from reference TRBV25-1 and TRBJ1-1, the complete variable domain is EADIYQTPRYLVIGTGKKITLECSQTMGHDKMYWYQQDPGMELHLIHYSYGVNSTEKGDLSSESTVSRIRTEHFPLTLESARPSHTSQYLCASSEIRPGRTEAFFGQGTRLTVV.

About this clone: The identical CDR3 is also encoded by other nucleotide sequences in the sample. The CDR3 sequence is CASSYGGEQYV. The CDR3 nucleotides are TGTGCCAGCAGTTACGGAGGTGAGCAGTACGTC. The chain links TRBV6-5 to TRBJ2-7; perhaps TRBD2 as D (5 bases). This CDR3 comprises 11 residues. CDR1 MNHEY and CDR2 SVGAGI come from the germline V gene. Trimming shortened V by 2 bases and J by 7 bases, and 6 bases separated the two germline ends.

As for this clone: Mismatch with germline at one junction end may stem from a read error. The V and J genes are TRBV7-2 and TRBJ1-2; 7 bases fit TRBD1. This CDR3 is built from 11 residues. Germline values: CDR1 SGHTA, CDR2 FQGNSA. CDR3 loop: CASSGDRERVF. In DNA, the CDR3 is TGTGCCAGCAGCGGAGACAGGGAGAGGGTCTTC. Full variable domain (rest looked up from reference TRBV7-2 and TRBJ1-2): GAGVSQSPSNKVTEKGKDVELRCDPISGHTALYWYRQSLGQGLEFLIYFQGNSAPDKSGLPSDRFSAERTGGSVSTLTIQRTQQEDSAVYLCASSGDRERVFGSGTRLTVV.

The J gene is TRBJ1-2, the V gene TRBV18; D not certain. The CDR3 has 17 residues. Between the trimmed V and J ends, which lost 3 bases and 0 bases, there was a span of 17 bases. The germline V gene has CDR1 KGHSH and CDR2 LQKENI. The CDR3, as DNA: TGTGCCAGCTCACCGACTGCCAGACCTGATACTAACTATGGCTACACCTTC. This encodes CASSPTARPDTNYGYTF.

The chain recombines TRBV6-5 with TRBJ1-5; no clear D gene. From germline, CDR1 is MNHEY and CDR2 SVGAGI. The CDR3 has 13 residues. Trimming stripped 8 bases from V and 1 base from J, with 9 bases between. The CDR3 DNA sequence: TGTGCCAGCTCCCTGAGGAGCAATCAGCCCCAGCATTTT. It specifies CASSLRSNQPQHF.

The chain joins TRBV7-9 to TRBJ1-3; D gene uncertain. Germline values: CDR1 SEHNR, CDR2 FQNEAQ (reference sequence). The CDR3 spans 13 residues. The V end was cut by 2 bases, the J end by 0 bases, with 2 bases between. The CDR3 is CASSLTSGNTIYF. The CDR3 DNA reads as TGTGCCAGCAGCTTAACCTCTGGAAACACCATATATTTT. Full variable domain (outside the CDR3, taken from reference TRBV7-9 and TRBJ1-3): DTGVSQNPRHKITKRGQNVTFRCDPISEHNRLYWYRQTLGQGPEFLTYFQNEAQLEKSRLLSDRFSAERPKGSFSTLEIQRTEQGDSAMYLCASSLTSGNTIYFGEGSWLTVV.

J is TRBJ1-2 and V is TRBV9; 9 nucleotides agree with TRBD1. Germline V CDR1 and CDR2: SGDLS, YYNGEE. The CDR3 is 16 amino acids. V lost 4 bases to trimming and J lost 0 bases; unmatched junction nucleotides: 7. The CDR3, as DNA: TGTGCCAGCAGCCAGGACAGGGGTACACCTAACTATGGCTACACCTTC. It encodes CASSQDRGTPNYGYTF. The variable domain in full, completed from reference TRBV9 and TRBJ1-2, reads DSGVTQTPKHLITATGQRVTLRCSPRSGDLSVYWYQQSLDQGLQFLIQYYNGEERAKGNILERFSAQQFPDLHSELNLSSLELGDSALYFCASSQDRGTPNYGYTFGSGTRLTVV.

The chain is built from TRBV11-2 and TRBJ1-3; D remains unclear. The V and J ends lost 4 bases and 4 bases respectively, with 17 bases between them. The germline V gene has CDR1 SGHAT and CDR2 FQNNGV. The CDR3 contains 16 residues. CDR3 DNA sequence: TGTGCCAGCAGCTCTAGACGGGGAGCGAGGGGAAACACCATATATTTT. Amino acids: CASSSRRGARGNTIYF.

This clone was observed a few times. The V gene is TRBV9, the J gene TRBJ2-1; D may be TRBD2 (7 bases). The CDR3 is 15 amino acids. The germline V and J ends were trimmed by 0 bases and 2 bases, with 9 bases remaining between them. Per the germline V gene, CDR1 is SGDLS and CDR2 is YYNGEE. In DNA form, the CDR3 reads TGTGCCAGCAGCGTAGGAGGGGGGGCCTACAATGAGCAGTTCTTC. This sequence encodes CASSVGGGAYNEQFF. The entire variable domain, with the rest obtained from reference TRBV9 and TRBJ2-1, is as follows: DSGVTQTPKHLITATGQRVTLRCSPRSGDLSVYWYQQSLDQGLQFLIQYYNGEERAKGNILERFSAQQFPDLHSELNLSSLELGDSALYFCASSVGGGAYNEQFFGPGTRLTVL.

The J gene is TRBJ2-3, the V gene TRBV11-2; the D is unclear. CDR1 SGHAT and CDR2 FQNNGV come from the germline V gene. V lost 1 base, J lost 0 bases, and 8 bases lay in between. The CDR3 sequence is 15 residues long. CDR3 bases: TGTGCCAGCAGCTTAGCCGGCACTAGCACAGATACGCAGTATTTT. This gives the protein CASSLAGTSTDTQYF.

The chain employs TRBV4-3 and TRBJ1-2, with 7 bases identical to TRBD1. The V gene's germline CDR1 is LGHNA and CDR2 YSLEER. This CDR3 has 16 amino acids. V was pared by 3 bases and J by 2 bases, with 9 bases of the junction left unmatched. The CDR3: CASSQPTGRGNYGYTF. The CDR3 bases are TGCGCCAGCAGCCAGCCGACAGGGAGAGGGAACTATGGCTACACCTTC.